Listed below are T cell receptor beta chains from one sample, sequenced in a study of post-analysis software for immune sequencing data. In TCRdb, the PCR reads were re-called with MiXCR into one record per CDR3 protein. The data hold about 770,000 distinct CDR3 sequences, with around 45% observed a single time. Material: blood. Every receptor here comes from a girl aged 10-17 years with multiple sclerosis. Each CDR3 is given with its conserved first and last residue. A D gene is named only where the DNA matches it firmly. Size values are once, few and many counts, or a class for expanded clones, and some rows have none.

clone size	J gene	D gene	V gene	CDR3 protein	CDR3 DNA
.	TRBJ1-1	.	TRBV6-5	CASSLNRANTEAFF	TGTGCCAGCAGTTTGAACAGGGCCAACACTGAAGCTTTCTTT
.	TRBJ1-1	.	TRBV12-3/TRBV12-4	CASSLLEREAFF	TGTGCCAGCAGTTTACTTGAGAGAGAAGCTTTCTTT
few	TRBJ2-3	.	TRBV12-3/TRBV12-4	CASIPDTIVTQYF	TGTGCCAGCATTCCGGACACCATCGTTACGCAGTATTTT
.	TRBJ2-3	TRBD1	TRBV7-2	CASSFRDSPLRTDTQYF	TGTGCCAGCAGCTTCCGGGACAGTCCCCTGAGAACAGATACGCAGTATTTT
few	TRBJ2-5	.	TRBV6-6	CASRDRPPKETQYF	TGTGCCAGCAGAGACAGACCACCCAAAGAGACCCAGTACTTC
.	TRBJ1-6	.	TRBV27	CASTIGGRNNSPLHF	TGTGCCAGCACCATAGGGGGACGGAATAATTCACCCCTCCACTTT
.	TRBJ1-1	.	TRBV15	CATSREPGFMNTEAFF	TGTGCCACCAGCAGAGAACCAGGATTTATGAACACTGAAGCTTTCTTT
.	TRBJ2-5	.	TRBV20-1	CSASIWLAGGETQYF	TGCAGTGCTAGTATTTGGCTAGCTGGTGGAGAGACCCAGTACTTC
.	TRBJ2-5	.	TRBV5-1	CASSLTGIGETQYF	TGCGCCAGCAGCTTGACAGGGATAGGAGAGACCCAGTACTTC
.	TRBJ2-1	.	TRBV12-3/TRBV12-4	CASSTRSSSYNEQFF	TGTGCCAGCAGTACGAGGTCAAGCTCCTACAATGAGCAGTTCTTC
.	TRBJ2-1	.	TRBV5-1	CASSLDPEDEQFF	TGCGCCAGCAGCCTAGACCCTGAGGATGAGCAGTTCTTC
many	TRBJ2-7	.	TRBV20-1	CSASGASYEQYF	TGCAGTGCTAGCGGGGCTTCCTACGAGCAGTACTTC
few	TRBJ1-2	.	TRBV7-2	CASSLNARADPYGYTF	TGTGCCAGCAGCTTAAACGCTCGGGCCGATCCTTATGGCTACACCTTC
.	TRBJ2-5	.	TRBV7-2	CASSLFYQETQYF	TGTGCCAGCAGCTTATTTTACCAAGAGACCCAGTACTTC